The 21 T cell receptor beta chains presented below share a single source sample, sequenced in a study of blood T cell repertoires in COVID-19. Repertoires were generated with immunoSEQ multiplex PCR, while TCRdb's copy carries only in-frame clones and drops some. Of roughly 250,000 clones in the sample, around 84% were seen once. Sample: PBMCs or T cells enriched from blood (not recorded which). These receptors originate from a woman aged 45-65 years who had recovered from COVID-19.

The CDR3: CASRKETGVGNQPQHF. CDR3 nucleotide sequence: TGTGCCAGCAGGAAAGAAACAGGGGTTGGCAATCAGCCCCAGCATTTT. The chain has TRBV2 and TRBJ1-5; the match to TRBD1 covers 7 bases. Germline trimming cut 6 bases from V and 2 bases from J; bases unmatched to any gene: 10. The germline V gene has CDR1 SNHLY and CDR2 FYNNEI. This CDR3 has 16 amino acids.

CDR3 DNA: TGTGCCAGCGACTTCCGGGACACCCCCAGACGGGAGACCCAGTACTTC. Amino acid sequence: CASDFRDTPRRETQYF. This chain joins TRBV28 and TRBJ2-5; D is perhaps TRBD1 (6 bases). CDR1 is MDHEN and CDR2 is SYDVKM in the germline V gene. Trimming removed 8 bases at V and 5 bases at J, with 24 bases between. This CDR3 has 16 residues. Together with reference TRBV28 and TRBJ2-5, the CDR3 gives the full variable domain: DVKVTQSSRYLVKRTGEKVFLECVQDMDHENMFWYRQDPGLGLRLIYFSYDVKMKEKGDIPEGYSVSREKKERFSLILESASTNQTSMYLCASDFRDTPRRETQYFGPGTRLLVL.

The gene calls are TRBV5-3 and TRBJ1-2; D is possibly TRBD1 (6 bases). TRBV5-3 is an open reading frame whose function is uncertain. Trimming left V 4 bases short and J 8 bases short, with 24 bases between. CDR3 size: 16 residues. In DNA, the CDR3 is TGTGCCAGAAGCCCTAACCAGACAGGCCGTAGGGGAGGCTACACCTTC. It codes for CARSPNQTGRRGGYTF.

J is TRBJ2-1 and V is TRBV6-5; D may be TRBD2 (6 bases). Looked up from germline, CDR1 is MNHEY and CDR2 is SVGAGI. This CDR3 spans 14 amino acids. With 0 bases removed from V and 10 bases from J, the gap between germline ends came to 13 bases. CDR3 sequence: CASSYSSLAEEQFF. For the CDR3, the DNA is TGTGCCAGCAGTTACTCTAGTTTAGCGGAGGAGCAGTTCTTC.

This clone was found a few times. The chain has TRBV12-5 and TRBJ2-7, with TRBD2 identical over 7 bases. V lost 0 bases, J lost 1 base, and 6 bases stayed unmatched. CDR1 and CDR2 from the germline V gene are LGHNT and FRNRAP. This CDR3 is 16 amino acids long. The CDR3 sequence is CASGLVRGGRSYEQYF. In DNA, the CDR3 is TGTGCTAGTGGTTTGGTACGTGGCGGGAGATCCTACGAGCAGTACTTC.

This clone has a handful of counts. This sequence joins TRBV3-1 (or the pseudogene TRBV3-2) and TRBJ2-7; possibly TRBD2 for D (5 bases). CDR1 and CDR2 (germline): LGHDT, YNNKEL (reference sequence). The CDR3 runs to 14 residues. V shed 3 bases and J shed 0 bases, with 9 bases lying between them. The CDR3 sequence is CASSHGDYSYEQYF. DNA for the CDR3: TGTGCCAGCAGCCATGGTGACTACTCCTACGAGCAGTACTTC.

V and J are TRBV9 and TRBJ1-2, with D perhaps matching TRBD1 (5 bases). The CDR3 has 15 residues. Trimming removed 3 bases at V and 3 bases at J, with 15 bases between. Germline-derived CDR1 and CDR2 are SGDLS and YYNGEE. CDR3 amino acids: CASSGYSIQDYGYTF. The CDR3 DNA follows: TGTGCCAGCAGCGGATACTCCATACAGGACTATGGCTACACCTTC.

The chain employs TRBV18 and TRBJ2-3, with 8 positions matching TRBD2. Unmatched junction bases numbered 6, after V lost 6 bases and J lost 4 bases. CDR1 KGHSH and CDR2 LQKENI come from the germline V gene. The CDR3 consists of 14 residues. The CDR3 here is CASSSRREADTQYF. The CDR3 DNA reads TGTGCCAGCTCCTCCAGGCGGGAGGCAGATACGCAGTATTTT.

This rearrangement joins TRBV29-1 to TRBJ2-5; tentative D call: TRBD1 (6 bases). CDR1 is SQVTM and CDR2 is ANQGSEA in the germline V gene. CDR3 length: 11 amino acids. V lost 6 bases and J 7 bases, leaving 12 bases between the germline ends. DNA of the CDR3: TGCAGCGTGCCTACAGGGACGACCCAGTACTTC. Translating it yields CSVPTGTTQYF.

This rearrangement joins TRBV2 to TRBJ1-5; the D is unclear. The CDR3 runs to 14 residues. The germline V gene has CDR1 SNHLY and CDR2 FYNNEI. The V end was cut by 9 bases, the J end by 0 bases, with 12 bases between. The CDR3 reads CASGSDYSNQPQHF. The CDR3 DNA follows: TGTGCCAGTGGTTCAGACTATAGCAATCAGCCCCAGCATTTT.

The chain employs TRBV19 and TRBJ1-5; a weak D match, TRBD1 (5 bases). Germline loops: CDR1 LNHDA, CDR2 SQIVND (reference sequence). The V gene lost 8 bases and the J gene lost 6 bases, with 17 bases spanning the gap. The CDR3 has 14 amino acids. The CDR3 region has the DNA TGTGCCAGTGATGGGGGGGTCGAGGGTCAGCCCCAGCATTTT. This gives the protein CASDGGVEGQPQHF.

The chain joins TRBV3-1 (or the pseudogene TRBV3-2) to TRBJ1-2; 7 nucleotides match TRBD1. CDR3 length equals 14 residues. Unmatched junction bases numbered 6, after V lost 4 bases and J lost 4 bases. Germline CDR1 LGHDT, CDR2 YNNKEL (reference sequence). CDR3 loop: CASSRLGQIYGYTF. CDR3 DNA: TGTGCCAGCAGCCGCCTGGGACAGATCTATGGCTACACCTTC.

This chain links TRBV2 with TRBJ2-7, with 7 bases aligning to TRBD1. The CDR3 spans 14 residues. V was clipped by 1 base and J by 4 bases; unmatched bases: 4. Per germline, CDR1 SNHLY and CDR2 FYNNEI. The CDR3 bases are TGTGCCAGCAGTGAAGGTAGGGGGCAGTACGAGCAGTACTTC. It specifies CASSEGRGQYEQYF.

The CDR3 protein is CASSYGTGGLLGTIYF. The DNA for the CDR3 is TGTGCCAGCAGCTACGGGACAGGGGGTCTCCTTGGCACCATATATTTT. The gene calls are TRBV5-6 and TRBJ1-3, with TRBD1 matching 11 bases. The CDR3 has 16 residues. The junction had 11 bases not matched to a gene; V was cut back by 3 bases and J by 9 bases. Germline CDR1 is SGHDT and CDR2 is YYEEEE. Full variable domain (rest looked up from reference TRBV5-6 and TRBJ1-3): DAGVTQSPTHLIKTRGQQVTLRCSPKSGHDTVSWYQQALGQGPQFIFQYYEEEERQRGNFPDRFSGHQFPNYSSELNVNALLLGDSALYLCASSYGTGGLLGTIYFGEGSWLTVV.

The V and J genes are TRBV18 and TRBJ2-5; D perhaps matches TRBD2 (6 bases). There are 14 residues in the CDR3. V was cut by 3 bases and J by 2 bases, with 10 bases left in between. Germline CDR1 reads KGHSH; CDR2 reads LQKENI. The CDR3 spells CASSPPSVQETQYF. The CDR3 coding sequence is TGTGCCAGCTCACCCCCTAGCGTTCAAGAGACCCAGTACTTC.

The genes are TRBV30 and TRBJ1-3, with D hard to call. With 3 bases removed from V and 0 bases from J, the gap between germline ends came to 12 bases. This CDR3 is 15 amino acids long. Germline CDR1 and CDR2: GTSNPN and SVGIG (reference sequence). The CDR3 reads CAWSSGLFSGNTIYF. The CDR3 DNA is TGTGCCTGGAGCTCTGGACTTTTCTCTGGAAACACCATATATTTT.

In DNA, the CDR3 is TGTGCCAGTAGTATACCCCCCAGGGAATACACCGGGGAGCTGTTTTTT. Amino acid sequence: CASSIPPREYTGELFF. The rearrangement uses TRBV19 and TRBJ2-2, with TRBD1 as a possible D gene (5 bases). Between the trimmed V and J ends, which lost 2 bases and 3 bases, there was a span of 13 bases. CDR3 size: 16 residues. Germline V CDR1 and CDR2: LNHDA, SQIVND (reference sequence).

The V gene is TRBV7-2, the J gene TRBJ1-2; no clear D gene. CDR1 is SGHTA and CDR2 is FQGNSA in the germline V gene. V was trimmed by 1 base and J by 8 bases, leaving 11 bases between them. The CDR3 consists of 13 residues. CDR3 DNA sequence: TGTGCCAGCAGCTTAGTGTACGAAGCGGGCTACACCTTC. Encoded protein: CASSLVYEAGYTF.

The count of this clone is one. CDR3 bases: TGCAGTGCTAGAGTTAGGGAGGGCTACACCTTC. Its protein is CSARVREGYTF. V usage is TRBV20-1 and J usage is TRBJ1-2; D unclear. The CDR3 extends over 11 amino acids. With 1 base removed from V and 8 bases from J, the gap between germline ends came to 8 bases. Per germline, CDR1 DFQATT and CDR2 SNEGSKA (reference sequence).

This chain links TRBV3-1 (or the pseudogene TRBV3-2) with TRBJ2-3; TRBD2 is a possible D gene (5 bases). Trimming took off 0 bases at V and 9 bases at J, with 7 bases between the two ends. In germline, CDR1 is LGHDT, CDR2 YNNKEL (reference sequence). The CDR3 covers 12 residues. CDR3: CASSQDEGTQYF. Here the CDR3 DNA reads TGTGCCAGCAGCCAAGATGAGGGCACGCAGTATTTT.

This chain connects TRBV7-3 to TRBJ2-3; D is ambiguous. Germline-derived CDR1 and CDR2 are SGHTA and FQGTGA. CDR3 length: 12 amino acids. The V end was cut by 5 bases, the J end by 2 bases, with 5 bases between. As DNA, the CDR3 is TGTGCCAGCAGCCCCAACACAGATACGCAGTATTTT. It encodes CASSPNTDTQYF. The full variable domain, its missing parts supplied by reference TRBV7-3 and TRBJ2-3, is GAGVSQTPSNKVTEKGKYVELRCDPISGHTALYWYRQSLGQGPEFLIYFQGTGAADDSGLPNDRFFAVRPEGSVSTLKIQRTERGDSAVYLCASSPNTDTQYFGPGTRLTVL.